The 24 T cell receptor beta chains listed next were all sequenced from one sample in a study of T-cell reconstitution after alpha-beta-depleted transplantation in children. Unique molecular identifiers were incorporated during preparation of the TCRbeta library. TCRdb analysed the PCR reads with MiXCR anew, one entry per CDR3 protein. This sample yields approximately 500,000 distinct CDR3 sequences, of which 27% are seen a single time; about 35% belongs to the top ten. The sequences come from PBMCs, collected before TCRalphabeta/CD19-depleted stem cell transplant. The receptors originated from a boy under two years old with Wiskott-Aldrich syndrome, due to receive a stem cell transplant.

In its sample, this clonotype was seen once. The gene calls are TRBV5-1 and TRBJ2-5, with 11 bases identical to TRBD2. V trimming: 4 bases; J trimming: 0 bases; junction bases outside the gene matches: 2. This CDR3 comprises 15 residues. Germline V gives CDR1 SGHRS, CDR2 YFSETQ. Here the CDR3 reads CASSTGLADQETQYF. The CDR3 DNA reads as TGCGCCAGCAGCACGGGACTAGCGGACCAAGAGACCCAGTACTTC.

This clonotype was counted between two and nine times. The chain carries TRBV9 and TRBJ1-2; unclear D gene. Per the germline V gene, CDR1 is SGDLS and CDR2 is YYNGEE. Trimming removed 3 bases at V and 4 bases at J, with 4 bases between. This CDR3 contains 11 residues. The CDR3 here is CASSDSYGYTF. CDR3 nucleotide sequence: TGTGCCAGCAGCGACAGCTATGGCTACACCTTC.

The chain has TRBV15 and TRBJ1-1; TRBD1 is a possible D gene (5 bases). Per the germline V gene, CDR1 is LNHNV and CDR2 is YYDKDF (reference sequence). The length of the CDR3 is 15 residues. V shed 2 bases and J shed 4 bases, with 14 bases lying between them. The CDR3 bases are TGTGCCACCAGCAGATCCCCAGGGAGTAGCACTGAAGCTTTCTTT. Encoded protein: CATSRSPGSSTEAFF.

The chain joins TRBV10-3 to TRBJ2-3, with 9 bases matching TRBD2. Germline V gene data show CDR1 as ENHRY and CDR2 as SYGVKD. The CDR3 consists of 14 residues. With 7 bases clipped from V and 6 bases from J, the junction kept 8 bases outside the gene matches. The CDR3 is CAINTGLASDTQYF. The CDR3 coding sequence is TGTGCCATCAATACGGGACTAGCTTCTGATACGCAGTATTTT.

V and J are TRBV4-1 and TRBJ1-4; perhaps TRBD1 as D (5 bases). The CDR3 is 15 residues long. The germline V gene encodes CDR1 MGHRA and CDR2 YSYEKL. The ends were cut back, 0 bases at V and 8 bases at J, with 13 bases in the middle. The CDR3 coding sequence is TGCGCCAGCAGCCAAGATGACGGGGCAGGAGAAAAACTGTTTTTT. Translation: CASSQDDGAGEKLFF.

The sample holds a few counts of this clonotype. The rearrangement uses TRBV7-6 and TRBJ1-6; 7 positions match TRBD1. CDR1 SGHVS and CDR2 FNYEAQ come from the germline V gene. V gave up 5 bases and J gave up 7 bases; unmatched junction bases: 8. CDR3 length: 15 amino acids. In nucleotides, the CDR3 is TGTGCCAGCAGCCTCTCTTTAGGGGGCAATTCACCCCTCCACTTT. Its translation is CASSLSLGGNSPLHF.

Only a few counts were recorded for this clonotype. The V and J genes are TRBV24-1 and TRBJ1-2; D unclear. CDR3 length equals 14 residues. The V and J ends lost 1 base and 5 bases respectively, with 10 bases between them. Per the germline V gene, CDR1 is KGHDR and CDR2 is SFDVKD. CDR3 sequence (DNA): TGTGCCACCAGTGATTTAAACCCCCCTTATGGCTACACCTTC. This translates into CATSDLNPPYGYTF.

This clonotype appeared a few times. The chain has TRBV10-3 and TRBJ2-1; the D is unclear. V lost 0 bases and J lost 4, with 7 bases in between. Germline CDR1 ENHRY, CDR2 SYGVKD. The length of the CDR3 is 14 residues. This chain's CDR3 is CAISESIGYNEQFF. The CDR3 DNA follows: TGTGCCATCAGTGAGTCGATAGGTTACAATGAGCAGTTCTTC.

The chain is built from TRBV6-2 or TRBV6-3 and TRBJ2-2, with 11 positions matching TRBD1. CDR3 size: 14 residues. The ends lost 5 bases at V and 7 bases at J; junction bases unmatched: 3. Germline V gene data show CDR1 as MNHEY and CDR2 as SVGEGT. CDR3 loop: CASSKDRGRGELFF. The CDR3 DNA is TGTGCCAGCAGTAAGGACAGGGGGCGCGGGGAGCTGTTTTTT.

This clonotype turned up a few times. V is TRBV20-1 and J is TRBJ1-5; 9 bases agree with TRBD1. V lost 3 bases, J lost 2 bases, and 8 bases stayed unmatched. The germline gives CDR1 DFQATT, CDR2 SNEGSKA (reference sequence). The CDR3 length is 16 residues. CDR3 coding DNA: TGCAGTGCTAGGGGTCCGGGACAGGGTGGCAATCAGCCCCAGCATTTT. This encodes CSARGPGQGGNQPQHF.

The rearrangement joins TRBV24-1 to TRBJ1-2, with TRBD1 matching 8 bases. The ends lost 6 bases at V and 4 bases at J; junction bases unmatched: 3. The germline V gene has CDR1 KGHDR and CDR2 SFDVKD. CDR3 length: 13 residues. The CDR3 DNA follows: TGTGCCACCAGTCGACAGGGGACCTATGGCTACACCTTC. Its translation: CATSRQGTYGYTF.

This clonotype was picked up a small number of times. The rearrangement uses TRBV7-2 and TRBJ1-2, with 9 bases that match TRBD1. Germline values: CDR1 SGHTA, CDR2 FQGNSA. With 4 bases clipped from V and 7 bases from J, the junction kept 7 bases outside the gene matches. The CDR3 length is 14 residues. This CDR3 is CASSSQTGGTGYTF. CDR3 DNA sequence: TGTGCCAGCAGCTCGCAAACAGGGGGCACTGGCTACACCTTC.

This clonotype was picked up a small number of times. The chain combines TRBV28 with TRBJ1-5; D is undetermined. The CDR3 length is 12 residues. The germline gives CDR1 MDHEN, CDR2 SYDVKM. Trimming left V 5 bases short and J 4 bases short, with 6 bases between. For the CDR3, the DNA is TGTGCCAGCAGTAAAAAAAATCAGCCCCAGCATTTT. Its protein is CASSKKNQPQHF.

The rearrangement uses TRBV20-1 and TRBJ2-6; a weak D match, TRBD2 (5 bases). The CDR3 totals 16 residues. Trimming shortened V by 0 bases and J by 2 bases, and 11 bases separated the two germline ends. Germline lookup yields CDR1 DFQATT and CDR2 SNEGSKA (reference sequence). CDR3 protein: CSARDAGGAGANVLTF. In DNA, the CDR3 is TGCAGTGCTAGAGATGCGGGCGGAGCTGGGGCCAACGTCCTGACTTTC.

This rearrangement joins TRBV9 to TRBJ1-2; D may be TRBD1 (6 bases). The CDR3 has 13 residues. Germline loops: CDR1 SGDLS, CDR2 YYNGEE. Trimming stripped 5 bases from V and 3 bases from J, with 11 bases between. The CDR3 DNA sequence: TGTGCCAGCAGTGCCAGGGGCGACTATGGCTACACCTTC. It translates to CASSARGDYGYTF. The complete variable domain, with remaining parts taken from reference TRBV9 and TRBJ1-2, reads DSGVTQTPKHLITATGQRVTLRCSPRSGDLSVYWYQQSLDQGLQFLIQYYNGEERAKGNILERFSAQQFPDLHSELNLSSLELGDSALYFCASSARGDYGYTFGSGTRLTVV.

This clonotype was detected a few times. V gene TRBV5-1 combines with J gene TRBJ2-3; 11 bases align to TRBD2. This CDR3 contains 18 residues. In germline, CDR1 is SGHRS, CDR2 YFSETQ. V was pared by 0 bases and J by 0 bases, with 6 bases of the junction left unmatched. Here the CDR3 DNA reads TGCGCCAGCAGCTTGGTGGTGGGACTAGCGGCTAGCACAGATACGCAGTATTTT. This encodes CASSLVVGLAASTDTQYF. Drawing the rest from reference TRBV5-1 and TRBJ2-3, the complete variable domain is KAGVTQTPRYLIKTRGQQVTLSCSPISGHRSVSWYQQTPGQGLQFLFEYFSETQRNKGNFPGRFSGRQFSNSRSEMNVSTLELGDSALYLCASSLVVGLAASTDTQYFGPGTRLTVL.

The chain combines TRBV5-1 with TRBJ2-2, with D possibly TRBD2 on 6 matching bases. The CDR3 has 14 residues. V was shortened by 4 bases and J by 8 bases, with 15 bases between the two germline ends. CDR1 is SGHRS, CDR2 YFSETQ, per germline. The CDR3 DNA follows: TGCGCCAGCAGCCCTGGACGGAGGGAAGGGGAGCTGTTTTTT. Amino acids: CASSPGRREGELFF.

This chain uses TRBV21-1 with TRBJ2-1; TRBD1 was called by the table and not checked on the DNA. TRBV21-1 is tagged as a pseudogene. This CDR3 has 17 residues. In DNA form, the CDR3 reads TGTGCCAGCAGCAAGAACGTCGGGACAGGGGGCCTCAATGAGCAGTTCTTC. It yields the protein CASSKNVGTGGLNEQFF.

The rearrangement links TRBV6-1 to TRBJ2-7; TRBD1 matches at 8 bases. V dropped 8 bases and J dropped 3; count of bases not matched to a gene: 6. Germline-derived CDR1 and CDR2 are MNHNS and SASEGT. The CDR3 extends over 13 amino acids. In DNA, the CDR3 is TGTGCCAGCCGCCGGACAGGGCTCTACGAGCAGTACTTC. It specifies CASRRTGLYEQYF.

V gene TRBV10-3 combines with J gene TRBJ2-1; the match to TRBD2 covers 10 bases. The V segment lost 8 bases and the J segment 3 bases; nucleotides outside the gene matches: 10. The germline V gene has CDR1 ENHRY and CDR2 SYGVKD. The CDR3 contains 16 residues. CDR3 nucleotides: TGTGCCATCGCAACTACTAGCGGGGCCTACTACAATGAGCAGTTCTTC. The encoded protein is CAIATTSGAYYNEQFF.

This chain uses TRBV6-2 or TRBV6-3 with TRBJ2-1; 8 nucleotides agree with TRBD2. The CDR3 contains 15 residues. J was trimmed by 3 bases and V by 2 bases; bases with no gene match: 3. Per germline, CDR1 MNHEY and CDR2 SVGEGT. CDR3 bases: TGTGCCAGCAGTTACCGACTAGCGATCTACAATGAGCAGTTCTTC. Translation: CASSYRLAIYNEQFF.

The chain couples TRBV20-1 to TRBJ2-3, with D unresolved. The V and J ends lost 0 bases and 1 base respectively, with 11 bases between them. The CDR3 consists of 15 residues. The germline V gene has CDR1 DFQATT and CDR2 SNEGSKA (reference sequence). The CDR3, as DNA: TGCAGTGCTAGAGACTCGAGGTCTGGCACAGATACGCAGTATTTT. Its protein product is CSARDSRSGTDTQYF.

This clonotype was seen a few times. This rearrangement joins TRBV12-3 or TRBV12-4 to TRBJ2-7; TRBD1 aligns across 11 bases. Trimming removed 5 bases from V and 0 bases from J; junction bases left unmatched: 6. This CDR3 is 16 amino acids long. The chain's CDR3 is CASSAWGQGDSYEQYF. The CDR3, as DNA: TGTGCCAGCAGTGCCTGGGGACAGGGGGACTCCTACGAGCAGTACTTC.

This sequence joins TRBV6-5 and TRBJ2-4; 9 bases agree with TRBD1. J lost 2 bases, V lost 0 bases, and 5 bases had no gene match. Germline CDR1 is MNHEY and CDR2 is SVGAGI. The CDR3 loop spans 17 amino acids. CDR3 in DNA: TGTGCCAGCAGTTACTCGGAGGGACAGGGAACCAAAAACATTCAGTACTTC. It translates to CASSYSEGQGTKNIQYF.